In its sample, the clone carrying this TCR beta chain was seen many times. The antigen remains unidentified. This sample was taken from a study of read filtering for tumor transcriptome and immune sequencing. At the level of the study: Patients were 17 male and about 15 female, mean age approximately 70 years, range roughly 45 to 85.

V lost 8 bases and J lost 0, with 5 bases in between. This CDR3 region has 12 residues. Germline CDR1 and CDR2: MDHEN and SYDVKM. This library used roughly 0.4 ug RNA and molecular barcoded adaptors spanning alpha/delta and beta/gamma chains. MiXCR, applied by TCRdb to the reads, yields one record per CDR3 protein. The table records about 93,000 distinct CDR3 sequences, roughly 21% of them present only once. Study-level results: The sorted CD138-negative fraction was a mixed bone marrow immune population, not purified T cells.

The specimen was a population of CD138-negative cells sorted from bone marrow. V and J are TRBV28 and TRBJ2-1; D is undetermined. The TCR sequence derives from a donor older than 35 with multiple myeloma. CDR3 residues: CASGSSYNEQFF. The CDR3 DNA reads TGTGCCAGCGGCAGCTCCTACAATGAGCAGTTCTTC.